This TCR beta chain was identified in a study of cytomegalovirus exposure and HLA in healthy donors (dated by TCRdb to between 2016 and 2019). Concerning the study at large: According to an earlier analysis of several hundred of the donors, about 179 million T cells yielded 95 million to 140 million unique TCR beta sequences and around 300 Gb of sequence data. An earlier analysis of more than 450 of the donors used high-throughput TCR beta sequencing to judge whether each TCR beta V gene segment behaved as functional or pseudogenic. The study aimed to test whether cataloging public T cell receptors could reveal signatures of past pathogen exposure. Donor age, sex, ethnicity and CMV serostatus were compiled alongside the repertoire data. Both class I and class II loci were covered by HLA typing, at four-digit resolution. A separate validation cohort of 90 to 150 different subjects was used in addition to the approximately 670-subject first cohort. Among the roughly 430 genotyped donors, under 90% belonged to the genetic ancestry cluster associated with self-reported Caucasian donors. Typing coverage differed by locus: A, B, C, DRB1 and DQB1 were typed in roughly 629-630 donors, DQA1 in about 560, DPA1 in nearly 610, and DPB1 in 472. Among roughly 370 genotyped donors of the cohort, an average of roughly 240,000 unique TCR beta nucleotide sequences were sequenced per donor, about a sixth of them non-productive. A later genetic analysis took genome-wide SNP genotypes for about 55% of the roughly 700 donors and used that subset as a discovery cohort. An early release that covered 500 to 800 HLA-typed donors contained around 300 gigabases of sequencing data and some 87 million unique TCR sequences. A later analysis re-analyzed previously published TCR beta repertoires from 650 to 800 donors and added high-resolution HLA genotyping to study TCR occurrence patterns. Because of strong linkage in the cohort, roughly five DR-DQ haplotypes were treated as single units for association and clustering. The later analysis used no new phenotypic data to find candidate immune exposures, relying instead on TCR beta sequences and their occurrence across donors. Every discovery cohort repertoire had been produced on one sequencing platform. The study used immunosequencing to profile the T cell repertoires of 600 to 850 subjects and linked those repertoires to cytomegalovirus serostatus. High-throughput TCR immunosequencing, statistical association of individual TCRs with disease status, and machine learning were combined to predict cytomegalovirus infection status.

The library came from the immunoSEQ multiplex PCR assay. The multiplex PCR relied on a mix of 60 forward primers for TCR Vbeta segments and 13 reverse primers for TCR Jbeta segments. Amplification of the CDR3 region of rearranged TCR beta genes was performed with a multiplex PCR assay on genomic DNA. On the Illumina HiSeq System, the amplified TCR beta libraries were sequenced as 87-base-pair reads. Under the source paper's analysis protocol: A later analysis counted tens of millions of unique TCR beta chains across the 600 to 850 repertoires, and around 12 million of these chains were shared by at least two donors. Raw reads were error-corrected and collapsed into unique sequences by a nearest-neighbor algorithm in which closely related sequences were merged to remove PCR and sequencing errors. CDR3 sequences were aligned to IMGT reference sequences to assign V, D and J gene segments. Each retained sequence needed at least a six-nucleotide match to both a V gene segment and a J gene segment. Rearrangements were called productive when the CDR3 lacked stop codons and stayed in frame with V and J; all others were non-productive. CDR3 was defined according to IMGT convention as the region running from the second conserved V-encoded cysteine to the conserved J-encoded phenylalanine. The earlier analysis of a few hundred of the donors excluded any sequence lacking an unambiguous match to a single V gene segment. In an earlier analysis of approximately 500 of the donors, a V segment was called functional when productive rearrangements were above 56.7%, and segregating when the standard deviation between donors exceeded 5%. A statistical classification framework was built for diagnosing cytomegalovirus status from the catalog of TCR beta chain sequences. In a later analysis, TCR nucleotide sequences were compared against IMGT/GENE-DB human TR gene sequences so that V and J genes could be assigned. In a later analysis, CDR3 sequences and most-parsimonious VDJ recombination scenarios were assigned using the TCRdist pipeline. In a later analysis, each TCR beta chain was defined by its CDR3 amino acid sequence together with its V-gene family, and reads without a unique V-gene family were excluded. A later analysis removed 500 to 600 highly shared, low-generation-probability nucleotide sequences to deal with suspected cross-contamination and a sequencing artifact. In a later analysis, a clonal expansion index was calculated for each public chain from normalized within-repertoire ranks of inferred template counts. A later analysis computed generation probabilities with a VDJ recombination model fitted to out-of-frame rearrangements, and checked the results against IGoR. In a later analysis, hypergeometric tests were used to score TCR-TCR, TCR-HLA and TCR-CMV co-occurrence, with a repertoire-size bias correction applied to TCR pairs. In a later analysis, false discovery rates were estimated by permuting HLA or CMV assignments 20 times. In a later analysis, co-occurring TCRs were grouped using DBSCAN, and TCRdist sequence similarity was added for clustering within HLA-allele-positive subsets. For co-occurrence clustering, repertoires with fewer than 30,000 or more than 120,000 public chains were excluded, along with several repertoires with anomalous nucleotide sharing. TCRdb re-hosts the immuneACCESS table, in-frame sequences only. Its copies lack some clones; in the studies checked, an unresolved V gene accounts for under half of them, and the cause for the rest is not known. For V, J and clone size, that table is used; D and trimming come from the DNA. The sample includes around 150,000 clones, with around four fifths observed a single time. Roughly 1.3% of the sample lies in the top ten.

In total, about 650 healthy bone marrow donors made up the cohort. Cohort members were all nominally healthy when sampled, although unrecorded immune exposures were likely present. The donor was CMV seronegative and was included in the group of over 300 seronegative cohort members. A peripheral blood sample was collected from each donor, and TCR beta sequencing was performed on peripheral blood mononuclear cells. The Qiagen DNeasy Blood Extraction Kit was used to extract genomic DNA from the blood cell samples. The full study reports these points: A further reported finding was that TCR beta sequences accurately predicted the HLA-A and HLA-B alleles for most subjects in the first cohort. According to a later analysis, parvovirus B19, influenza, CMV and Epstein-Barr virus appeared linked to several top co-occurrence clusters. Compared with equally common non-associated chains, HLA-associated TCR beta chains in a later analysis were more clonally expanded and had lower generation probabilities. Only TCR beta chains were sequenced in this cohort, and the absence of alpha or paired-chain data limited detectable features. In a later analysis, the rate of TCR association differed among HLA loci, with DRB1 alleles having the most associated TCRs and HLA-C alleles having the fewest. When HLA alleles, especially DR and DQ, strongly co-occurred, attributing TCR associations to individual alleles was difficult. According to the authors, the approach could potentially be generalized to other disease states and immunological phenotypes. Correlated functional status among segregating V segments might reflect linkage disequilibrium, but an unknown experimental factor could not be ruled out. HLA typing was unavailable for some donors at each locus, so association tests used only the typed subset. Sequencing depth was assumed to be roughly uniform across donors in the presence/absence analyses, though that assumption may not hold. The classifier was reported to diagnose cytomegalovirus status with high specificity and sensitivity in both the original and validation cohorts. A later analysis found that most CMV-associated TCR beta chains appeared HLA-restricted, with HLA associations seemingly driven largely by CMV exposure. Compared with the approximately 670-donor mean, donors in an Asian-associated ancestry cluster had fewer N-insertions in productive TCRs, according to a later genetic analysis. A cluster of highly shared sequence variants was judged likely to represent a technical artifact of the sequencing pipeline. A few of the identified cytomegalovirus-associated TCR beta chains were confirmed in vitro to be specific for cytomegalovirus antigens. The only immune exposure information available for the cohort was CMV serostatus. A later analysis associated about 16,000 TCR beta sequences with specific HLA alleles at a false discovery rate of 0.05. Approximately 16 rarely observed V segments, including chromosome 9 orphons, were excluded from the earlier analysis of about 600 of the donors because counts were too low. In the study, 150 to 200 TCR beta chains were listed as associated with cytomegalovirus. An association between a missense DCLRE1C variant and V-gene and J-gene trimming of TCR beta chains was found in a later genetic analysis and replicated in an independent cohort. An earlier analysis of around 540 of the donors showed that most TCR beta V segments appeared in productive rearrangements either about 87% or about 30% of the time, which broadly matched IMGT annotations. Across donors, most TCR sequences were observed very rarely, whereas some public TCRs were present in many individuals.

On this clone: Its specific antigen is unknown. Qualities for individual bases were not recorded, and no much larger clone is one base off.

The sample was PBMCs. The receptor was isolated from a woman in her 50s in good health and CMV-seronegative.

The CDR3 protein is CASSLQGSESNQPQHF. The nucleotides read TGTGCCAGCAGCTTACAGGGAAGTGAGAGCAATCAGCCCCAGCATTTT. The chain uses TRBV7-9 and TRBJ1-5, and the D gene may be TRBD1, 5 bases matching. CDR1 and CDR2 (SEHNR, FQNEAQ) derive from the germline V gene (reference sequence). The CDR3 goes from the cysteine to the phenylalanine over 16 residues. Solely the CDR3 DNA is kept, with 48 bases framed from the first base. V and J lose 2 bases and 1 base, and a span of 12 bases separates them.